The T cell receptor beta chain described here comes from a study of cytomegalovirus exposure and HLA in healthy donors (dated by TCRdb to 2015 to 2018). The study in broad terms: An earlier analysis of some 620 of the donors reported about 260 Gb of sequence data and 117 million unique TCR beta sequences obtained from roughly 170 million T cells. Roughly 300 gigabases of sequencing data and around 85 million unique TCR sequences made up an early release that covered 640 HLA-typed donors. The genetic ancestry cluster associated with self-reported Caucasian donors included approximately 85% of the roughly 360 genotyped donors. The study aimed to test whether cataloging public T cell receptors could reveal signatures of past pathogen exposure. The T cell repertoires of 666 subjects were profiled by immunosequencing and related to cytomegalovirus serostatus. Besides the first cohort of hundreds of subjects, a separate validation cohort made up of 120 different subjects was used. To predict cytomegalovirus infection status, the study brought together high-throughput TCR immunosequencing, statistical association of individual TCRs with disease status, and machine learning. A later analysis re-examined previously published TCR beta repertoires from roughly 650 donors and added high-resolution HLA genotyping to investigate patterns of TCR occurrence. In the later analysis, no new phenotypic data were used to find candidate immune exposures; instead, reliance was placed on TCR beta sequences and their occurrence across donors. An earlier analysis of 587 of the donors used high-throughput TCR beta sequencing to judge whether each TCR beta V gene segment behaved as functional or pseudogenic. Donor age, sex, ethnicity and CMV serostatus were compiled alongside the repertoire data. Genome-wide SNP genotypes for about 65% of the 666 donors were used in a later genetic analysis, which treated that subset as a discovery cohort. Every repertoire in the discovery cohort had been generated on one and the same sequencing platform. HLA typing covered class I and class II loci at four-digit resolution. The number of donors typed differed by locus, with roughly 629-640 for A, B, C, DRB1 and DQB1, around 500 for DQA1, approximately 570 for DPA1, and about 450 for DPB1. Roughly 5 DR-DQ haplotypes were handled as single units for association and clustering, since linkage in the cohort was strong. On average, roughly 240,000 unique TCR beta nucleotide sequences were sequenced per donor among some 420 genotyped donors of the cohort, with roughly 18% of those sequences being non-productive. On the study overall, not on this receptor specifically: Immune exposure information for the cohort was limited to CMV serostatus. Because counts were too low, roughly 16 rarely observed V segments, including chromosome 9 orphons, were excluded from the earlier analysis of 587 of the donors. The presence/absence analyses assumed that sequencing depth was roughly uniform across donors, and that assumption may not be true. Across donors, most TCR sequences were observed very rarely, whereas some public TCRs were present in many individuals. A later analysis found that most CMV-associated TCR beta chains appeared HLA-restricted, with HLA associations seemingly driven largely by CMV exposure. In a later analysis, around 17,000 TCR beta sequences were associated with specific HLA alleles at a false discovery rate of 0.05. In the study, roughly 160 TCR beta chains were listed as associated with cytomegalovirus. Linkage disequilibrium might explain the correlated functional status among segregating V segments, but an unknown experimental factor could not be excluded. Because the 87-base-pair reads could not distinguish some IMGT-functional V segments, including TRBV6-2 and TRBV6-3, those segments were excluded. An earlier analysis of approximately 570 of the donors showed that most TCR beta V segments appeared in productive rearrangements either about 87% or about 30% of the time, which broadly matched IMGT annotations. An association between a missense DCLRE1C variant and V-gene and J-gene trimming of TCR beta chains was found in a later genetic analysis and replicated in an independent cohort. In vitro tests confirmed that a few of the cytomegalovirus-associated TCR beta chains recognize cytomegalovirus antigens. It was suggested by the authors that the approach could potentially be generalized to other disease states and immunological phenotypes. In a later analysis, several top co-occurrence clusters were reported to appear linked to parvovirus B19, influenza, CMV and Epstein-Barr virus. Compared with the roughly 700-donor mean, donors in an Asian-associated ancestry cluster had fewer N-insertions in productive TCRs, according to a later genetic analysis. According to a later analysis, TCR association rates differed among HLA loci, with DRB1 alleles showing the most associated TCRs and HLA-C alleles showing the fewest. Cytomegalovirus status was reported to be diagnosed by the classifier with high specificity and sensitivity in both the original and validation cohorts. A further reported finding was that TCR beta sequences accurately predicted the HLA-A and HLA-B alleles for most subjects in the first cohort. The sequencing pipeline was judged likely to have produced a cluster of highly shared sequence variants as a technical artifact. Because HLA typing was unavailable for some donors at each locus, only the typed subset was used in association tests. In a later analysis, HLA-associated TCR beta chains were found to be more clonally expanded and to have lower generation probabilities than equally common non-associated chains. Only TCR beta chains were sequenced in this cohort, and the absence of alpha or paired-chain data limited detectable features. Assigning TCR associations to individual alleles was difficult when HLA alleles, especially DR and DQ, strongly co-occurred.

This clone appeared once. This clone's antigen is unknown. No much larger clonotype is one base removed from it; base qualities were not supplied. Preparation of the library involved the immunoSEQ multiplex PCR assay. A mixture of 60 forward primers for TCR Vbeta segments and 13 reverse primers for TCR Jbeta segments was used in the multiplex PCR. Amplification of the CDR3 region of rearranged TCR beta genes was performed with a multiplex PCR assay on genomic DNA. The Illumina HiSeq System was used to sequence the amplified TCR beta libraries as 87-base-pair reads. Concerning the study's data processing: Across the 600 to 700 repertoires, a later analysis counted approximately 75 million unique TCR beta chains, about 10 million of which were shared by at least two donors. To remove PCR and sequencing errors, raw reads were error-corrected and collapsed into unique sequences using a nearest-neighbor algorithm that merged closely related sequences. V, D and J gene segments were assigned by aligning CDR3 sequences to IMGT reference sequences. For a sequence to be retained, a match of at least six nucleotides to both a V gene segment and a J gene segment was required. A rearrangement was called productive if the CDR3 had no stop codons and remained in frame with V and J, and every other rearrangement was called non-productive. CDR3 was defined by IMGT convention, running from the second conserved V-encoded cysteine to the conserved J-encoded phenylalanine. The earlier analysis of 500 to 600 of the donors excluded sequences that lacked an unambiguous match to a single V gene segment. In an earlier analysis of roughly 600 of the donors, a V segment was called functional when productive rearrangements were above 56.7%, and segregating when the standard deviation between donors exceeded 5%. A statistical classification framework was built for diagnosing cytomegalovirus status from the catalog of TCR beta chain sequences. In a later analysis, TCR nucleotide sequences were compared against IMGT/GENE-DB human TR gene sequences so that V and J genes could be assigned. A later analysis assigned CDR3 sequences and most-parsimonious VDJ recombination scenarios with the TCRdist pipeline. In a later analysis, each TCR beta chain was defined by its CDR3 amino acid sequence together with its V-gene family, and reads lacking a unique V-gene family were excluded. In a later analysis, 450 to 600 highly shared, low-generation-probability nucleotide sequences were removed to address suspected cross-contamination and a sequencing artifact. For each public chain, a later analysis derived a clonal expansion index from normalized ranks of inferred template counts within each repertoire. In a later analysis, generation probabilities were computed using a VDJ recombination model fitted to out-of-frame rearrangements, and the results were checked against IGoR. In a later analysis, hypergeometric tests were used to score TCR-TCR, TCR-HLA and TCR-CMV co-occurrence, with a repertoire-size bias correction applied to TCR pairs. False discovery rates were estimated in a later analysis by permuting HLA or CMV assignments 20 times. In a later analysis, co-occurring TCRs were grouped using DBSCAN, with TCRdist sequence similarity added in when clustering inside HLA-allele-positive subsets. Repertoires with fewer than 30,000 or more than 120,000 public chains were left out of co-occurrence clustering, as were a few repertoires with anomalous nucleotide sharing. TCRdb's version of the immuneACCESS table is confined to in-frame rearrangements and falls short of the full clone set. An unresolved V gene accounts for under half of the shortfall where checked; the remainder is of unknown origin. V and J calls and clone size come straight from that table; D and trimming were deduced from the DNA. This sample has approximately 150,000 clones in its table, and roughly 78% of those were observed once. The ten largest clones represent approximately 13% of the sample.

The CDR3 measures 16 amino acids from cysteine to phenylalanine. Only CDR3 DNA is held: 48 bases, read in frame from base 1. V and J are truncated by 5 bases and 6 bases respectively, leaving an intervening sequence of 22 bases. Via the germline V gene (reference sequence), CDR1 is SEHNR and CDR2 FQNEAQ. The cohort consisted of hundreds of healthy bone marrow donors. All cohort members were sampled while nominally healthy, although unrecorded immune exposures were likely present. The donor was CMV seropositive and was included in the group of about 290 seropositive cohort members. Every donor gave a peripheral blood sample, and the peripheral blood mononuclear cells from that sample were used for TCR beta sequencing. The Qiagen DNeasy Blood Extraction Kit was used to extract genomic DNA from the blood cell samples.

The chain was built from TRBV7-9 and TRBJ1-2, with a weak D call of TRBD1 (6 bases match). The origin of this receptor is a woman aged 50 to 65 in good health and CMV-seropositive. The sequenced material came from PBMCs. The CDR3 reads as follows: CASSRRGLTGWDGYTF. The DNA sequence reads TGTGCCAGCAGCCGGAGAGGTTTAACAGGGTGGGATGGCTACACCTTC.